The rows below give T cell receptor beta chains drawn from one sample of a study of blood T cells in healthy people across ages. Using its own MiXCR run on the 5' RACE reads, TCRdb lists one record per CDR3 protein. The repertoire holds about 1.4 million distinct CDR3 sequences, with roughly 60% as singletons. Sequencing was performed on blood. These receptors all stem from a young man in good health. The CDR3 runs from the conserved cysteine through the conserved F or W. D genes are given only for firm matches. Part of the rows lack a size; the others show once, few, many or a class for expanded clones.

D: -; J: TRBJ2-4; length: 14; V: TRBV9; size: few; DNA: TGTGCCAGCAGCGTCTCTGTAGCCAAAAACATTCAGTACTTC; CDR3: CASSVSVAKNIQYF
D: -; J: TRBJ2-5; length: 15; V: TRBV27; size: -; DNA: TGTGCCAGCAGTTTATTGGGGTCGGGTGCTGAGACCCAGTACTTC; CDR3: CASSLLGSGAETQYF
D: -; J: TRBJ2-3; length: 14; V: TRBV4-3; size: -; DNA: TGCGCCAGCAGCCAGGAGTTAACGTTGGATACGCAGTATTTT; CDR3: CASSQELTLDTQYF
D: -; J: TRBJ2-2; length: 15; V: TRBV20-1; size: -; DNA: TGCAGTGCTAAGGACGCAAGAAGGACTTCCGGGGAGCTGTTTTTT; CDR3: CSAKDARRTSGELFF
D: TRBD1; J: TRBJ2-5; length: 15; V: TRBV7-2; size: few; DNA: TGTGCCAGCAGCTGGACAGGGAGATACCAAGAGACCCAGTACTTC; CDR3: CASSWTGRYQETQYF
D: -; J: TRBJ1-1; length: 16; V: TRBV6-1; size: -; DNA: TGTGCCAGCAGTGAACGGGGAAGGGCCATGAACACTGAAGCTTTCTTT; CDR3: CASSERGRAMNTEAFF
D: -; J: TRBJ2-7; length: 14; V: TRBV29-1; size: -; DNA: TGCAGCGTTGTGAGCCAAGGCGTCTCCTACGAGCAGTACTTC; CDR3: CSVVSQGVSYEQYF
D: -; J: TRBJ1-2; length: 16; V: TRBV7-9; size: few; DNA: TGTGCCAGCAGCTTAACGCGGCAGGGGCAGGGGTATGGCTACACCTTC; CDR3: CASSLTRQGQGYGYTF
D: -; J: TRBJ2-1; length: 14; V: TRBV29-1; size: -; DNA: TGCAGCGTTGACCCGAGAGGGTACGACAATGAGCAGTTCTTC; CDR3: CSVDPRGYDNEQFF
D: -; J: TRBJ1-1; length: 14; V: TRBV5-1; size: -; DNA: TGCGCCAGCAGCGTTGGAAACGGCGCCGGTTTAGCTTTCTTT; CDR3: CASSVGNGAGLAFF